The entry below gives a single T cell receptor (beta chain) sequence along with its context. Its binding antigen is unknown. Base quality data are lacking; no much larger clone is found one base away. This sample stems from a study of CD8+CD57+ T cells in acquired aplastic anemia listed by TCRdb under 2018. About the full investigation: A mean of approximately 3 ug of DNA, ranging from about 0.19 to 30 ug, was extracted from sorted CD4+ and CD8+ cells. Healthy donor samples averaged roughly 9.9 million reads for CD4+ and roughly 11 million for CD8+ cells. Broad study findings and their caveats: Twenty-nine CD8+ CDR3 sequences were shared between patients and controls but appeared highly expressed in patients and within their immunodominant clones. CD8+ Simpson's diversity did not differ significantly between patients and healthy controls (P=0.060).

Trimmed from V: 0 bases; trimmed from J: 7 bases; junction bases lacking a gene match: 16. According to the germline V gene, CDR1 reads SGDLS and CDR2 reads YYNGEE. The CDR3 contains 17 residues, cysteine and phenylalanine counted. Left in the record is the CDR3 DNA by itself, 51 bases read in frame from the first base. Genomic DNA served as template for TCR beta VDJ combination and CDR3 sequence profiling. TCR repertoire sequencing was run on an Illumina HiSeq 2000. On the study's bioinformatics: TRBV/TRBJ rearrangement plots, CDR3 size and DJ length profiles, and Simpson's diversity index were used to evaluate the repertoires. The most abundant DNA sequence in the deep sequencing data was taken as the immunodominant clone. CDR3 amino acid sequences were checked for sharing across subjects and were also compared against the VDJdb database and published repertoires. Using fastp at Q25 and MiXCR, TCRdb reprocessed the public reads and kept productive beta chains. Each entry merges the rows of one CDR3 protein and shows their most common DNA and genes. It is TCRdb's table, rather than the study itself, that gives the V and J calls and clone size. The sample table lists about 210,000 distinct CDR3 sequences, around 60% of them with a count of one. The top ten clonotypes cover 29% of the sample.

In this study, sorted CD4+ and CD8+ T cells from the blood of healthy subjects and of severe aplastic anemia patients had their TCR repertoires deep-sequenced. Ficoll-Paque density gradient centrifugation was used to isolate peripheral blood mononuclear cells. CD4+ and CD8+ T cells were sorted by FACS or magnetic beads before DNA extraction. Recombination connected TRBV9 to TRBJ2-7, with 7 bases aligning to TRBD1. Sequencing input: sorted CD4+, CD8+, or CD8+CD57+ T cells (not recorded which) from PBMCs. The sequence was obtained from a human donor in good health. At the DNA level, the sequence is TGTGCCAGCAGCGTAGCCCGGGACAGCGCGAACACCGGGGAGCAGTACTTC. It specifies CASSVARDSANTGEQYF.